This T cell receptor (beta chain) was recorded in a study of identical twins. The CDR3 totals 15 residues. Germline CDR1 and CDR2: KGHDR and SFDVKD. With 3 bases clipped from V and 4 bases from J, the junction kept 5 bases outside the gene matches. Broader study findings: Less excess twin sharing appeared in beta out-of-frame sequences. Its conclusions, products of cross-sectional statistical analysis, did not come from following the same donors.

A universal primer site was added by template switching, and unique molecular identifiers were carried by the cDNA. TCRdb used MiXCR to reprocess the 5' RACE reads, holding one entry per CDR3 protein. The table shows a few hundred thousand distinct CDR3 sequences, with about 8% occurring only once. In this sample, this clonotype turned up a few times. Its antigen remains unidentified. These records were also assigned to another study, of yellow fever vaccine responses in identical twins. From that study: It has been reported that, in twins, the vaccine T cell response seemed partly convergent and partly personalized.

The specimen was memory (CD45RO+) T cells sorted from blood. The chain has TRBV24-1 and TRBJ2-1; 7 bases agree with TRBD2. This receptor was taken from a woman between 18 and 29 years old in good health. CDR3 DNA sequence: TGTGCCACCAGTGATCCTCCAGCGGGATACAATGAGCAGTTCTTC. It encodes CATSDPPAGYNEQFF.